Included here is one T cell receptor (beta chain) sequence, with context. This sample stems from a study of control samples from healthy donors and cancer patients. The method was immunoSEQ multiplex PCR; TCRdb's version includes in-frame clones alone and lacks a portion of them. The table has about 44,000 clones, more than 75% seen once; the top ten hold roughly 10%. CDR1 and CDR2 from the germline V gene are SGHRS and YFSETQ. The CDR3 is made up of 14 amino acids. Trimming cost V 1 base and J 3 bases, with 7 bases left between them. The receptor comes from a woman aged 60 to 75 with lung cancer. The specimen was PBMCs. The chain couples TRBV5-1 to TRBJ2-2; no reliable D call. CDR3 sequence (DNA): TGCGCCAGCAGCTTGTTAGGGTACACCGGGGAGCTGTTTTTT. It is translated as CASSLLGYTGELFF.